The 27 T cell receptor beta chains below all came from one sample that was sequenced in a study of control samples from healthy donors and cancer patients. The data were produced by immunoSEQ multiplex PCR, yet TCRdb's version contains in-frame clones alone and is incomplete. The sample has about 130,000 clones, 85% to 95% seen once; the top ten hold 13% to 15%. Sequenced material: PBMCs. The source is a man between 60 and 70 years old with colorectal cancer.

The rearrangement joins TRBV4-1 to TRBJ2-5, with a weak D call TRBD2 (6 bases). This CDR3 contains 15 residues. CDR1 and CDR2 from the germline V gene are MGHRA and YSYEKL. Between the trimmed V and J ends, which lost 3 bases and 2 bases, there was a span of 13 bases. The CDR3 reads CASSHAGRAQETQYF. CDR3 nucleotides: TGCGCCAGCAGCCATGCCGGGAGAGCTCAAGAGACCCAGTACTTC.

The V gene is TRBV4-2, the J gene TRBJ1-2; 9 nucleotides line up with TRBD1. Germline CDR1 is LGHNA and CDR2 is YNFKEQ. The CDR3 is 15 amino acids. The ends lost 3 bases at V and 4 bases at J; junction bases unmatched: 6. The CDR3 spells CASSQARDRVYGYTF. The CDR3 region has the DNA TGTGCCAGCAGCCAGGCGAGGGACAGGGTCTATGGCTACACCTTC.

V is TRBV30 and J is TRBJ2-7, with TRBD1 identical over 9 bases. The CDR3 runs 12 residues. With 5 bases clipped from V and 7 bases from J, the junction kept 6 bases outside the gene matches. Germline CDR1 and CDR2: GTSNPN and SVGIG (reference sequence). The CDR3 bases are TGTGCCTGGGACAGACAGGGGGGAGAGCAGTACTTC. It yields the protein CAWDRQGGEQYF.

The genes are TRBV24-1 and TRBJ2-3; the D gene is possibly TRBD1 (6 bases). The CDR3 contains 18 residues. Germline V gives CDR1 KGHDR, CDR2 SFDVKD. Trimming shortened V by 0 bases and J by 5 bases, and 20 bases separated the two germline ends. CDR3 protein: CATSDLGGRGVEGDTQYF. The DNA for the CDR3 is TGTGCCACCAGTGATTTGGGGGGCAGAGGAGTTGAGGGAGATACGCAGTATTTT.

The chain couples TRBV10-2 to TRBJ2-7; D is possibly TRBD1 (6 bases). Trimming shortened V by 5 bases and J by 3 bases, and 17 bases separated the two germline ends. Germline-derived CDR1 and CDR2 are WSHSY and SAAADI. The CDR3 has 15 amino acids. The CDR3 sequence is CASSQGRLTSYEQYF. DNA for the CDR3: TGCGCCAGCAGTCAGGGGCGATTGACGAGCTACGAGCAGTACTTC.

The rearrangement uses TRBV4-3 and TRBJ1-1, with D possibly TRBD1 on 5 matching bases. V was clipped by 2 bases and J by 5 bases, with 12 bases between them. Germline CDR1 is LGHNA and CDR2 is YSLEER. This CDR3 comprises 14 residues. CDR3 sequence (DNA): TGCGCCAGCAGCCAACAGGGAGGTGGGACTGAAGCTTTCTTT. This gives the protein CASSQQGGGTEAFF.

The chain has TRBV19 and TRBJ1-2; a possible D gene is TRBD1 (6 bases). This CDR3 spans 14 amino acids. Germline V lookup: CDR1 LNHDA, CDR2 SQIVND (reference sequence). The V end was cut by 9 bases, the J end by 5 bases, with 19 bases between. The CDR3 loop reads CASKGGGARYGYTF. The DNA of the CDR3 is TGTGCCAGCAAGGGGGGAGGGGCGCGTTATGGCTACACCTTC.

The chain links TRBV19 to TRBJ1-3; D is perhaps TRBD1 (5 bases). Trimming cost V 3 bases and J 0 bases, with 6 bases left between them. Germline CDR1 reads LNHDA; CDR2 reads SQIVND (reference sequence). The CDR3 contains 14 residues. In DNA, the CDR3 is TGTGCCAGTAGTATGGGGGACTCTGGAAACACCATATATTTT. Its protein product is CASSMGDSGNTIYF.

V gene TRBV19 combines with J gene TRBJ2-1; possible D gene TRBD2, 7 bases. Trimming shortened V by 5 bases and J by 12 bases, and 14 bases separated the two germline ends. Germline CDR1 LNHDA, CDR2 SQIVND (reference sequence). The CDR3 has 12 amino acids. In DNA, the CDR3 is TGTGCCAGTAGTGGAAGGGGGGGACGGCAGTTCTTC. Translated: CASSGRGGRQFF.

The V and J genes are TRBV6-5 and TRBJ2-7; tentatively, D is TRBD2 (6 bases). The CDR3 runs to 14 residues. V was clipped by 5 bases and J by 0 bases, with 11 bases between them. Germline V gene sequence: CDR1 MNHEY, CDR2 SVGAGI. The CDR3 reads CASSSGLRSYEQYF. The CDR3 coding sequence is TGTGCCAGCAGTAGCGGGTTACGCTCCTACGAGCAGTACTTC.

The rearrangement uses TRBV27 and TRBJ1-1, with D uncertain. In germline, CDR1 is MNHEY, CDR2 SMNVEV (reference sequence). Trimming took off 5 bases at V and 1 base at J, with 11 bases between the two ends. The CDR3 runs to 14 residues. Here the CDR3 reads CASSTAQPNTEAFF. The CDR3, as DNA: TGTGCCAGCAGTACTGCTCAACCGAACACTGAAGCTTTCTTT.

The gene calls are TRBV3-1 (or the pseudogene TRBV3-2) and TRBJ2-5; a weak D match, TRBD1 (6 bases). Per the germline V gene, CDR1 is LGHDT and CDR2 is YNNKEL (reference sequence). This CDR3 region has 14 residues. V gave up 2 bases and J gave up 5 bases, with 12 bases separating them. The DNA of the CDR3 is TGTGCCAGCAGCCAAAATACAGGGTTGGAGACCCAGTACTTC. Translation gives CASSQNTGLETQYF.

The chain couples TRBV3-1 (or the pseudogene TRBV3-2) to TRBJ1-4, with D possibly matching TRBD1 (5 bases). Germline loops: CDR1 LGHDT, CDR2 YNNKEL (reference sequence). There are 14 residues in the CDR3. Trimming removed 3 bases from V and 8 bases from J, with 13 bases in between. The CDR3 region has the DNA TGTGCCAGCAGCCACCGCAGGGAAGGCGAAAAACTGTTTTTT. Its translation is CASSHRREGEKLFF.

Turning to this clone: The sample has other DNA sequences that encode this CDR3 too. J is TRBJ2-3 and V is TRBV3-1 (or the pseudogene TRBV3-2), with 9 bases identical to TRBD2. This CDR3 has 15 residues. In germline, CDR1 is LGHDT, CDR2 YNNKEL (reference sequence). After removal of 3 bases from V and 3 bases from J, the junction contained 4 bases not matched to a gene. The CDR3 sequence is CASSHSSGETDTQYF. The CDR3 coding sequence is TGTGCCAGCAGCCATTCTAGCGGGGAGACAGATACGCAGTATTTT.

The chain combines TRBV5-1 with TRBJ1-4; 8 bases match TRBD1. The CDR3 loop spans 13 amino acids. The V and J ends lost 0 bases and 8 bases, in that order; junction bases with no gene match: 0. Germline V CDR1 and CDR2: SGHRS, YFSETQ. The CDR3 reads CASSLGQGEKLFF. In nucleotides, the CDR3 is TGCGCCAGCAGCTTGGGACAGGGGGAAAAACTGTTTTTT.

The chain recombines TRBV29-1 with TRBJ1-1, with D perhaps matching TRBD1 (6 bases). The V end lost 3 bases, the J end lost 5 bases, and 16 bases lay between the germline ends. The CDR3 consists of 14 residues. From germline, CDR1 is SQVTM and CDR2 ANQGSEA. CDR3 amino acids: CSVESGRGGTEAFF. The CDR3 DNA sequence: TGCAGCGTTGAGAGCGGCAGGGGAGGTACTGAAGCTTTCTTT.

V is TRBV7-9 and J is TRBJ1-2, with 7 bases lining up with TRBD1. The CDR3 length is 15 residues. V shed 0 bases, J shed 3 bases, and the junction held 4 bases outside the gene matches. Germline V CDR1 and CDR2: SEHNR, FQNEAQ (reference sequence). CDR3 bases: TGTGCCAGCAGCTTAGCGCAGGGGGGATACTATGGCTACACCTTC. Translating gives CASSLAQGGYYGYTF.

The gene calls are TRBV7-2 and TRBJ2-2, with D perhaps TRBD1 (5 bases). CDR3 length: 16 residues. Trimming removed 1 base from V and 1 base from J, with 10 bases in between. Germline V gene data show CDR1 as SGHTA and CDR2 as FQGNSA. For the CDR3, the DNA is TGTGCCAGCAGCTTAGATGGACAATTGAACACCGGGGAGCTGTTTTTT. Its protein is CASSLDGQLNTGELFF. The full variable domain, completed using reference TRBV7-2 and TRBJ2-2, is GAGVSQSPSNKVTEKGKDVELRCDPISGHTALYWYRQSLGQGLEFLIYFQGNSAPDKSGLPSDRFSAERTGGSVSTLTIQRTQQEDSAVYLCASSLDGQLNTGELFFGEGSRLTVL.

The chain carries TRBV10-3 and TRBJ2-5; 8 bases are a match to TRBD1. Germline assignment: CDR1 ENHRY and CDR2 SYGVKD. V dropped 4 bases and J dropped 5; count of bases not matched to a gene: 6. This CDR3 has 14 residues. The CDR3 reads CAISGRQGAETQYF. The CDR3, as DNA: TGTGCCATCAGTGGCCGGCAGGGGGCCGAGACCCAGTACTTC.

The genes are TRBV6-5 and TRBJ1-2; 7 bases match TRBD1. CDR3 length: 15 amino acids. In germline, CDR1 is MNHEY, CDR2 SVGAGI. Trimming at V came to 0 bases and at J to 8 bases, leaving 9 bases not matched to a gene. CDR3 sequence (DNA): TGTGCCAGCAGTTACTCGGGGACAGCCCGCAGGGGCTACACCTTC. This encodes CASSYSGTARRGYTF.

The rearrangement joins TRBV5-8 to TRBJ1-1; 7 bases are shared with TRBD1. Germline V gene sequence: CDR1 SGHTS, CDR2 YDEGEE. The CDR3 has 15 amino acids. The ends lost 2 bases at V and 3 bases at J; junction bases unmatched: 7. The CDR3 nucleotides are TGTGCCAGCAGCTTTCACAGGGGAGGAGACACTGAAGCTTTCTTT. Translating gives CASSFHRGGDTEAFF.

A note on this clone: Other DNA sequences within the sample encode an identical CDR3. The CDR3 here is CASSPRGETDTQYF. For the CDR3, the DNA is TGTGCCAGCTCACCACGGGGGGAGACAGATACGCAGTATTTT. This sequence joins TRBV18 and TRBJ2-3; possibly TRBD2 for D (6 bases). V lost 1 base and J 3 bases, leaving 8 bases between the germline ends. The CDR3 extends over 14 amino acids. CDR1 and CDR2 (germline): KGHSH, LQKENI.

The J gene is TRBJ1-2, the V gene TRBV19; 11 positions match TRBD1. CDR1 is LNHDA and CDR2 is SQIVND in the germline V gene (reference sequence). The V and J ends lost 5 bases and 8 bases, in that order; junction bases with no gene match: 10. CDR3 length: 15 amino acids. Written as DNA, the CDR3 is TGTGCCAGTAGTTTCTCCAGGACAGGGGGCGCGGGCTACACCTTC. This codes for CASSFSRTGGAGYTF.

This sequence joins TRBV5-1 and TRBJ2-5; D may match TRBD1 or TRBD2 (5 bases each). The germline V gene has CDR1 SGHRS and CDR2 YFSETQ. The CDR3 consists of 13 residues. V lost 4 bases, J lost 4 bases, and 11 bases lay in between. The CDR3 reads CASSEGSRETQYF. The CDR3 bases are TGCGCCAGCAGCGAGGGGAGTAGAGAGACCCAGTACTTC.

This chain joins TRBV5-4 and TRBJ2-7, with TRBD1 matching 9 bases. Germline CDR1 reads SGHNT; CDR2 reads YYREEE (reference sequence). V dropped 4 bases and J dropped 11; count of bases not matched to a gene: 10. This CDR3 is built from 13 residues. The CDR3 spells CASSLGTGLAEYF. In DNA, the CDR3 is TGTGCCAGCAGCCTAGGGACAGGGCTAGCGGAGTACTTC.

The genes are TRBV7-6 and TRBJ2-3, with no clear D. CDR3 length equals 14 residues. V dropped 2 bases and J dropped 6 bases, with 12 bases sitting between them. Germline V gene lookup returns CDR1 SGHVS and CDR2 FNYEAQ. CDR3 sequence reads: CASSLTTLADTQYF. For the CDR3, the DNA is TGTGCCAGCAGCTTAACGACCCTCGCGGATACGCAGTATTTT.

In its sample, this clone was seen a few times. The rearrangement uses TRBV28 and TRBJ1-1; D ambiguous. The CDR3 has 13 residues. The ends were cut back, 4 bases at V and 0 bases at J, with 6 bases in the middle. Looked up from germline, CDR1 is MDHEN and CDR2 is SYDVKM. The CDR3 reads CASSSGMNTEAFF. Written as DNA, the CDR3 is TGTGCCAGCAGTTCCGGGATGAACACTGAAGCTTTCTTT. Supplemented by reference TRBV28 and TRBJ1-1, the full variable domain reads DVKVTQSSRYLVKRTGEKVFLECVQDMDHENMFWYRQDPGLGLRLIYFSYDVKMKEKGDIPEGYSVSREKKERFSLILESASTNQTSMYLCASSSGMNTEAFFGQGTRLTVV.